This TCR beta chain was identified in a study of blood T cell repertoires in COVID-19. Overall study context: Samples representing acute and convalescent COVID-19 were sourced from the United States, Italy and Spain. PBMCs, B-cell-depleted T cells, or T cells were the source of the cDNA or gDNA that made up the material.

Original methodology: Estimates of nucleated cell counts were drawn from the amplification of reference gene primers. Libraries were prepared by immunoSEQ multiplex PCR; TCRdb keeps only in-frame clonotypes and omits some of them. The V and J calls and the clone size are those of that table, but D and trimming were determined from the DNA. The top ten clones hold approximately 4.5% of a sample with 150,000 to 200,000 clones, around nine tenths of them seen once. V lost 8 bases to trimming and J lost 8 bases, with 18 bases between them. The germline V gene has CDR1 MNHEY and CDR2 SVGAGI. The CDR3 is made up of 13 amino acids.

The chain uses TRBV6-5 and TRBJ1-2; no reliable D call. Material for sequencing was peripheral blood. The receptor was isolated from a human donor in a cohort sampled during active COVID-19. For the CDR3, the DNA is TGTGCCAGCTCCCAGCTAGGGAGTCAGGGCTACACCTTC. It encodes CASSQLGSQGYTF.